What follows is one T cell receptor (beta chain) and its context. What it recognizes is unknown. The data belong to a study of cytomegalovirus exposure and HLA in healthy donors. Study details: Drawn from HLA-typed donors, around 85 million unique TCRs were held in an early data release.

The PCR made use of 60 Vbeta and 13 Jbeta primers. Profiled with immunoSEQ multiplex PCR; TCRdb holds only in-frame clones, not every one. In the table there are roughly 130,000 clones, about 80% of which are singletons. Germline loops: CDR1 MGHRA, CDR2 YSYEKL. Trimming removed 3 bases from V and 8 bases from J, with 23 bases in between. The CDR3 runs 17 residues. Study conclusions and caveats: There were 160 or so TCR beta chains listed as cytomegalovirus-associated. In a later analysis, specific HLA alleles were associated with 15,000 to 20,000 TCR beta sequences at a 0.05 false discovery rate. A likely sequencing artifact accounted for one observed cluster of highly shared sequence variants.

The chain recombines TRBV4-1 with TRBJ2-1, with a weak D call TRBD2 (5 bases). Sequencing was performed on PBMCs. The clonotype originates from a man aged 35 to 55 in good health and CMV-seronegative. The CDR3: CASSHPGSSVAFYEQFF. CDR3 nucleotides: TGCGCCAGCAGCCACCCGGGAAGTTCTGTGGCGTTCTATGAGCAGTTCTTC.